This T cell receptor (beta chain) appears in the sequencing data of a study of T cell responses to AZD1222 COVID-19 vaccine. Pooled samples include second doses given at about 4 or 12 weeks. V dropped 5 bases and J dropped 7 bases, with 12 bases sitting between them. Germline V gene data show CDR1 as MNHEY and CDR2 as SVGAGI. This CDR3 is 14 amino acids long. Assay used: immunoSEQ multiplex PCR; TCRdb lists only in-frame clones, some missing. The data show 90,000 to 120,000 clones, around 90% seen once. The V and J genes are TRBV6-5 and TRBJ1-6, with TRBD1 as a possible D gene (5 bases). This receptor was identified in an adult who received the AZD1222 COVID-19 vaccine. The sample was peripheral blood, taken 28 days after the second AZD1222 dose. CDR3 sequence (DNA): TGTGCCAGCAGTAGACTAGGGGAAAATTCACCCCTCCACTTT. Protein: CASSRLGENSPLHF.